This TCR beta chain was obtained from a study of vaccination and CD4 T cells after COVID-19. Sequencing of DNA taken from cultured CD4+ T cells relied on the Oncomine TCR Beta short-read assay. In TCRdb, the PCR reads were re-called with MiXCR into one record per CDR3 protein. This sample has thousands of distinct CDR3 sequences, with 52% found just once. The treatment was: roughly 10-day PBMC culture with coronavirus spike peptide pools or control peptides (ViraFEST assay). The V segment lost 4 bases and the J segment 8 bases; nucleotides outside the gene matches: 6. Germline V CDR1 and CDR2: LNHDA, SQIVND (reference sequence). The CDR3 runs 13 residues. On this clonotype itself: Antigen: not known.

The chain carries TRBV19 and TRBJ1-2, with 8 bases aligning to TRBD1. Specimen: CD4+ T cells from blood, cultured in vitro. The TCR was taken from a human donor who had recovered from COVID-19. The DNA for the CDR3 is TGTGCCAGTAGTACCGGACAGGGTAGGGGCTACACCTTC. Translation gives CASSTGQGRGYTF.